This entry features one T cell receptor beta chain sequence. With 5 bases removed from V and 8 bases from J, the gap between germline ends came to 21 bases. The CDR3 spans 15 residues. CDR1 and CDR2 (germline): LNHDA, SQIVND (reference sequence). These data come from a study of blood T cell repertoires in COVID-19. At the level of the study: Nucleic acid was either cDNA or gDNA, and it came from T cells, B-cell-depleted T cells, or PBMCs.

Donors in Cohort 3 who had recovered were those with two negative PCRs, healthcare professional clearance, or resolution of their symptoms. Authors' methods: The authors estimated nucleated cell counts from reference gene primer amplification. The table came from immunoSEQ multiplex PCR; TCRdb's copy has only in-frame clones and leaves some out. The V and J calls and clone size were taken over from that table, and D and trimming were inferred from the DNA. The data show approximately 350,000 clones, around 87% seen once. The chain has TRBV19 and TRBJ1-2; D is undetermined. Sample: PBMCs or T cells enriched from blood (not recorded which). The TCR was taken from a man in his late teens or twenties who had recovered from COVID-19. CDR3 in DNA: TGTGCCAGTAGTCTACGGACCCCAAAAGGCGGGGGCTACACCTTC. It encodes CASSLRTPKGGGYTF.